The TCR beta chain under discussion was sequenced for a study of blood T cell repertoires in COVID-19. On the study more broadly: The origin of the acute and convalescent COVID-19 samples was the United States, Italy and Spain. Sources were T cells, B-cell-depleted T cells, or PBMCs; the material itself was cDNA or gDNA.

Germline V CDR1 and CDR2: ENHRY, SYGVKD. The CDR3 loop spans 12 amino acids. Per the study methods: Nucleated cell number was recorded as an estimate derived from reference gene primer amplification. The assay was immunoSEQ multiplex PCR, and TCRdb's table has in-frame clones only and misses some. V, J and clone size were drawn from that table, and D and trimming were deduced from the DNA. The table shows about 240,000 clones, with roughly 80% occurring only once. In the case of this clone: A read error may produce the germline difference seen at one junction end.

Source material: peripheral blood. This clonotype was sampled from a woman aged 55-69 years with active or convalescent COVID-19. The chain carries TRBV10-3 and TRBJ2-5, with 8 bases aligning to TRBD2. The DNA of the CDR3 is TGTGCCATCAGTGAGACGGGGGGGGCCCGGGACTTC. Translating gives CAISETGGARDF.